These 16 T cell receptor beta chains originate from one sample sequenced in a study of cytomegalovirus exposure and HLA in healthy donors (dated by TCRdb to 2016 to 2017). Library preparation employed the immunoSEQ multiplex PCR assay. The source is immuneACCESS, and TCRdb retained only in-frame sequences with V and J called. Part of the clones is not carried over; for the studies checked, unresolved V genes explain less than half of this, and the remainder is unexplained. The sample contains some 79,000 clones, roughly 94% of them found a single time. The ten most abundant clones make up 3.2% of the sample. Specimen: PBMCs. These receptors all come from a woman between 18 and 29 years old in good health and CMV-seropositive.

In nucleotides, the CDR3 is TGTGCCTGGAGCAGGACTGGCCGTGCAAACCACGAGCAGTACTTC. This sequence encodes CAWSRTGRANHEQYF. The V and J genes are TRBV30 and TRBJ2-7; weak D call: TRBD2 (5 bases). The CDR3 runs 15 residues. Per the germline V gene, CDR1 is GTSNPN and CDR2 is SVGIG (reference sequence). Trimming took 3 bases from V and 5 from J, leaving 20 bases between them.

This rearrangement joins TRBV4-1 to TRBJ2-5; weak D call: TRBD2 (6 bases). Between the trimmed V and J ends, which lost 3 bases and 5 bases, there was a span of 19 bases. Germline CDR1 MGHRA, CDR2 YSYEKL. The CDR3 has 16 amino acids. This CDR3 is CASSHRRAGTAETQYF. The CDR3 bases are TGCGCCAGCAGCCACCGTAGGGCGGGGACTGCGGAGACCCAGTACTTC.

The V gene is TRBV13, the J gene TRBJ2-1, with D perhaps TRBD2 (5 bases). The CDR3 sequence is 14 residues long. Germline CDR1 PRHDT, CDR2 FYEKMQ (reference sequence). V was cut by 3 bases and J by 1 base, with 7 bases left in between. CDR3 DNA: TGTGCCAGCAGCTTCCGGGAATCCTACAATGAGCAGTTCTTC. It codes for CASSFRESYNEQFF. Based on the CDR3 plus reference TRBV13 and TRBJ2-1, the full variable domain is AAGVIQSPRHLIKEKRETATLKCYPIPRHDTVYWYQQGPGQDPQFLISFYEKMQSDKGSIPDRFSAQQFSDYHSELNMSSLELGDSALYFCASSFRESYNEQFFGPGTRLTVL.

The rearrangement links TRBV5-1 to TRBJ2-1; 11 nucleotides align to TRBD2. V shed 3 bases and J 6 bases; nucleotides not matched to a gene: 14. The CDR3 extends over 18 amino acids. Germline V gene data show CDR1 as SGHRS and CDR2 as YFSETQ. CDR3 sequence reads: CASSWTSGSPNPLNEQFF. The CDR3 DNA reads as TGCGCCAGCAGCTGGACTAGCGGGTCCCCCAATCCCCTCAATGAGCAGTTCTTC.

This chain connects TRBV7-3 to TRBJ2-1, with 7 positions matching TRBD2. Germline CDR1 SGHTA, CDR2 FQGTGA. The CDR3 is 13 residues long. The ends lost 3 bases at V and 6 bases at J; junction bases unmatched: 2. Here the CDR3 DNA reads TGTGCCAGCAGCTTCGGGAGGATCAATGAGCAGTTCTTC. Residues: CASSFGRINEQFF. Combining the CDR3 with reference TRBV7-3 and TRBJ2-1 gives the whole variable domain GAGVSQTPSNKVTEKGKYVELRCDPISGHTALYWYRQSLGQGPEFLIYFQGTGAADDSGLPNDRFFAVRPEGSVSTLKIQRTERGDSAVYLCASSFGRINEQFFGPGTRLTVL.

This clone was observed a single time. The rearrangement links TRBV18 to TRBJ2-5; 12 nucleotides line up with TRBD2. The germline V gene encodes CDR1 KGHSH and CDR2 LQKENI. The CDR3 loop spans 15 amino acids. V dropped 3 bases and J dropped 4; count of bases not matched to a gene: 3. CDR3 residues: CASSPPGLAGETQYF. The CDR3 DNA reads as TGTGCCAGCTCACCCCCGGGACTAGCGGGAGAGACCCAGTACTTC.

The chain carries TRBV6-5 and TRBJ1-1; tentatively, D is TRBD1 (6 bases). The CDR3 is 14 amino acids. Germline CDR1 reads MNHEY; CDR2 reads SVGAGI. The germline V and J ends were trimmed by 1 base and 4 bases, with 10 bases remaining between them. In nucleotides, the CDR3 is TGTGCCAGCAGTTACTTCACAGGGACCACTGAAGCTTTCTTT. The encoded protein is CASSYFTGTTEAFF.

This chain joins TRBV15 and TRBJ2-7; tentative D call: TRBD1 (6 bases). CDR3 length: 14 amino acids. V lost 2 bases and J 0 bases, leaving 8 bases between the germline ends. The germline gives CDR1 LNHNV, CDR2 YYDKDF (reference sequence). The CDR3 DNA follows: TGTGCCACCAGCAGACACAGGGACTCCTACGAGCAGTACTTC. Translating gives CATSRHRDSYEQYF.

This chain uses TRBV19 with TRBJ1-5; D call uncertain. The length of the CDR3 is 13 residues. Trimming shortened V by 2 bases and J by 5 bases, and 7 bases separated the two germline ends. Germline V CDR1 and CDR2: LNHDA, SQIVND (reference sequence). CDR3 in amino acids: CASSIWRDQPQHF. The CDR3, as DNA: TGTGCCAGTAGTATATGGAGGGATCAGCCCCAGCATTTT.

The rearrangement uses TRBV7-9 and TRBJ1-3, with a possible D match to TRBD1 (5 bases). Per the germline V gene, CDR1 is SEHNR and CDR2 is FQNEAQ (reference sequence). The CDR3 length is 17 residues. V was trimmed by 3 bases and J by 0 bases, leaving 15 bases between them. The CDR3 region is CASSFLDTSNSGNTIYF. The CDR3 DNA sequence: TGTGCCAGCAGCTTTTTGGACACAAGTAACTCTGGAAACACCATATATTTT.

The chain has TRBV7-2 and TRBJ1-1; 11 nucleotides agree with TRBD1. J gave up 0 bases and V 0 bases, and 12 bases lay outside the gene matches. Looked up from germline, CDR1 is SGHTA and CDR2 is FQGNSA. CDR3 size: 20 residues. The CDR3 sequence: CASSLARPRTGGRMNTEAFF. The CDR3 region has the DNA TGTGCCAGCAGCTTAGCTCGCCCCAGGACAGGGGGCCGCATGAACACTGAAGCTTTCTTT. The entire variable domain, with the rest obtained from reference TRBV7-2 and TRBJ1-1, is as follows: GAGVSQSPSNKVTEKGKDVELRCDPISGHTALYWYRQSLGQGLEFLIYFQGNSAPDKSGLPSDRFSAERTGGSVSTLTIQRTQQEDSAVYLCASSLARPRTGGRMNTEAFFGQGTRLTVV.

This chain joins TRBV6-6 and TRBJ2-7; no clear D. The CDR3 is 16 amino acids. Trimming pared 2 bases from V and 3 bases from J, leaving 17 bases between. Germline CDR1 MNHNY, CDR2 SVGAGI (reference sequence). This CDR3 is CASSYGTQVTFYEQYF. The CDR3, as DNA: TGTGCCAGCAGTTACGGAACTCAGGTTACCTTCTACGAGCAGTACTTC.

V and J are TRBV7-8 and TRBJ2-7, with a weak D call TRBD2 (5 bases). Per the germline V gene, CDR1 is SGHVS and CDR2 is FQNEAQ. The ends were cut back, 1 base at V and 2 bases at J, with 18 bases in the middle. The CDR3 sequence is 17 residues long. CDR3 sequence: CASSLEPGKRRPYEQYF. The CDR3 DNA reads as TGTGCCAGCAGCTTAGAACCCGGGAAAAGGAGGCCCTACGAGCAGTACTTC.

The CDR3 here is CAISNMTDTQYF. CDR3 DNA: TGTGCCATCAGTAATATGACAGATACGCAGTATTTT. The chain carries TRBV10-3 and TRBJ2-3; D uncertain. The CDR3 length is 12 residues. Trimming cost V 5 bases and J 3 bases, with 6 bases left between them. Germline assignment: CDR1 ENHRY and CDR2 SYGVKD.

This chain links TRBV10-3 with TRBJ1-1, with D perhaps TRBD1 (5 bases). This CDR3 is built from 13 residues. Germline lookup yields CDR1 ENHRY and CDR2 SYGVKD. The germline V and J ends were trimmed by 3 bases and 6 bases, with 11 bases remaining between them. The CDR3 loop reads CAISEGARPEAFF. In DNA, the CDR3 is TGTGCCATCAGTGAAGGGGCGCGACCTGAAGCTTTCTTT.

The chain uses TRBV6-5 and TRBJ2-2, with a tentative D call TRBD1 (6 bases). V lost 2 bases and J 7 bases, leaving 11 bases between the germline ends. Germline CDR1 is MNHEY and CDR2 is SVGAGI. The CDR3 consists of 14 residues. CDR3: CASSYRGSDGELFF. In DNA form, the CDR3 reads TGTGCCAGCAGTTACAGGGGGTCTGACGGGGAGCTGTTTTTT.